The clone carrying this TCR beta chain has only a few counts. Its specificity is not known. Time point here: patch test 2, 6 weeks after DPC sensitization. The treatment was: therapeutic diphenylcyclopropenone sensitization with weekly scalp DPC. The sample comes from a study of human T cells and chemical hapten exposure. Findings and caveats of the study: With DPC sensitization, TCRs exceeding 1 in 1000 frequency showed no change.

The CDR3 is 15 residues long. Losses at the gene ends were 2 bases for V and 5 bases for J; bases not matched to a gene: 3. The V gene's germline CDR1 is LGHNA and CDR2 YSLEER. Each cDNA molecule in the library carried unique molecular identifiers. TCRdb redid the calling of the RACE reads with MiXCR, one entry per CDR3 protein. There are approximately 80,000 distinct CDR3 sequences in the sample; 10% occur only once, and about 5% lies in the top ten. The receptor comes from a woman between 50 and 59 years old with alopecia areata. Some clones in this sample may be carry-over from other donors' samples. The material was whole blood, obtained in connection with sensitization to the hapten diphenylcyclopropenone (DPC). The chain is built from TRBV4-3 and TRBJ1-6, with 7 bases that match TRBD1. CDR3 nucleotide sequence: TGCGCCAGCAGCCAAAACAGGGGTGATAATTCACCCCTCCACTTT. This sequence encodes CASSQNRGDNSPLHF.